The T cell receptor beta chain under discussion was sequenced for a study of cytomegalovirus exposure and HLA in healthy donors. The study's findings and limits: Presence/absence analyses rested on an assumption that sequencing depth was roughly uniform across donors.

PCR employed 60 Vbeta and 13 Jbeta primers. Profiled with immunoSEQ multiplex PCR; TCRdb holds only in-frame clones, not every one. This table holds roughly 130,000 clones, around 74% found once. With respect to this clone: Its antigen is unknown.

Looked up from germline, CDR1 is SGHRS and CDR2 is YFSETQ. The J segment lost 5 bases and the V segment lost 4 bases, leaving 7 bases of the junction unmatched. CDR3 length equals 15 residues. The chain carries TRBV5-1 and TRBJ2-5; TRBD1 aligns across 11 bases. The sequenced sample consisted of PBMCs. The sequence was collected from a man aged 35 to 55 in good health and CMV-seropositive. The CDR3 region is CASSPGTGGSETQYF. The CDR3 DNA follows: TGCGCCAGCAGCCCAGGGACAGGGGGGTCGGAGACCCAGTACTTC.